This T cell receptor beta chain was obtained from a study of blood T cell repertoires in COVID-19. Data came from immunoSEQ multiplex PCR; TCRdb stores just in-frame clones and leaves some out. The repertoire holds approximately 170,000 clones, with roughly 84% as singletons. Comment on this clone: Germline and junction disagree at one end, which may indicate a read error.

The source material was peripheral blood. The TCR sequence derives from a human donor with acute or convalescent COVID-19. The donor label of this sample is uncertain.

The CDR3 nucleotides read TGTGCCAGCAGCCCCATCGGCTCGAGGGAATTATTT. It yields the protein CASSPIGSRELF. The J gene is TRBJ1-1, the V gene TRBV7-8; D not resolved. Germline CDR1 is SGHVS and CDR2 is FQNEAQ. There are 12 residues in the CDR3.